The rows below give T cell receptor beta chains drawn from one sample of a study of OX40 agonist ivuxolimab in advanced cancers. This table comes from immunoSEQ multiplex PCR, and its TCRdb copy is limited to in-frame clones, with some not included. The repertoire holds tens of thousands of clones, with about 89% as singletons. The sample here was CD4+ or CD8+ T cells sorted from blood, taken in a trial of the OX40 agonist ivuxolimab. These receptors originate from an adult with an advanced solid tumor such as melanoma, head and neck, liver or kidney cancer. Each CDR3 is given with its conserved first and last residue. Each record gives: V gene, D gene, CDR3 length, clone size, J gene, CDR3 protein, CDR3 DNA. The D gene is left open where the match is weak. The size of a clone is reported for some rows only, either as once, few or many, or as a class for expanded clones.

>TRBV6-4|.|13|.|TRBJ1-3
CASIDDGGNTIYF
TGTGCCAGCATCGACGACGGTGGAAACACCATATATTTT
>TRBV7-7|TRBD1|14|.|TRBJ2-7
CASSLRTGFSEQYF
TGTGCCAGCAGCCTCCGGACAGGGTTCAGCGAGCAGTACTTC
>TRBV6-6|.|14|.|TRBJ1-4
CASSTTGGNEKLFF
TGTGCCAGCAGTACAACGGGGGGCAATGAAAAACTGTTTTTT
>TRBV30|.|12|.|TRBJ2-7
CAWGDFAYEQYF
TGTGCCTGGGGGGATTTCGCCTACGAGCAGTACTTC
>TRBV4-2|TRBD1|14|.|TRBJ1-1
CASSPLTGDTEAFF
TGTGCCAGCAGCCCATTGACAGGGGACACTGAAGCTTTCTTT
>TRBV30|TRBD2|20|.|TRBJ2-1
CAWGDLGTSGRALSYNEQFF
TGTGCCTGGGGAGACTTAGGGACTAGCGGGAGGGCCTTATCTTACAATGAGCAGTTCTTC
>TRBV7-9|.|14|.|TRBJ2-1
CASSFSARLNEQFF
TGTGCCAGCAGCTTTTCGGCCAGGCTAAATGAGCAGTTCTTC
>TRBV21-1|.|19|.|TRBJ1-3
CASSKVGTGSLISGNTIYF
.
>TRBV11-2|TRBD1|14|.|TRBJ1-6
CASSGQGNNSPLHF
TGTGCCAGCAGTGGACAGGGCAATAATTCACCCCTCCACTTT
>TRBV7-9|TRBD1|15|few|TRBJ1-1
CASSFHLTGRTEAFF
TGTGCCAGCAGCTTCCACCTGACAGGGAGAACTGAAGCTTTCTTT
>TRBV4-1|.|13|.|TRBJ2-5
CASSWGGRETQYF
TGCGCCAGCAGCTGGGGGGGCCGGGAGACCCAGTACTTC
>TRBV19|.|15|.|TRBJ1-5
CASIPGGQLNQPQHF
TGTGCCAGTATTCCGGGCGGACAGTTAAATCAGCCCCAGCATTTT
>TRBV27|TRBD1|17|.|TRBJ2-1
CASSSPLSGTGHNEQFF
TGTGCCAGCAGTTCCCCGTTGAGTGGGACAGGGCACAATGAGCAGTTCTTC
>TRBV6-1|.|13|.|TRBJ2-7
CASRPRALYEQYF
TGTGCCAGCAGGCCCCGAGCGCTCTACGAGCAGTACTTC
>TRBV4-2|TRBD1|18|.|TRBJ2-7
CASSQEDRGEGPYYEQYF
TGTGCCAGCAGCCAAGAGGACAGGGGAGAGGGGCCCTACTACGAGCAGTACTTC
>TRBV21-1|.|14|.|TRBJ1-2
CASSMGGRRGSYTF
TGTGCCAGCAGCATGGGGGGCAGGCGAGGTAGCTACACCTTC
>TRBV6-1|.|15|.|TRBJ2-5
CASSETEGYQETQYF
TGTGCCAGCAGTGAAACCGAAGGGTATCAAGAGACCCAGTACTTC
>TRBV18|TRBD1|16|.|TRBJ2-5
CASSPRDRGSQETQYF
TGTGCCAGCTCACCACGGGACAGGGGATCCCAAGAGACCCAGTACTTC
>TRBV5-4|.|11|.|TRBJ2-7
CASSYQNEQYF
TGTGCCAGCAGCTACCAAAACGAGCAGTACTTC
>TRBV18|.|14|.|TRBJ2-5
CASSPRVVGETQYF
TGTGCCAGCTCACCACGCGTCGTGGGGGAGACCCAGTACTTC
>TRBV2|.|12|.|TRBJ2-7
CASIGRAYEQYF
TGTGCCAGCATTGGCAGGGCCTACGAGCAGTACTTC
>TRBV2|TRBD2|16|few|TRBJ2-5
CASSEFPAGEIETQYF
TGTGCCAGCAGTGAATTCCCGGCGGGAGAGATAGAGACCCAGTACTTC
>TRBV27|.|12|.|TRBJ2-1
CASSSGVDEQFF
TGTGCCAGCAGTTCGGGGGTGGATGAGCAGTTCTTC
>TRBV6-5|.|11|.|TRBJ1-2
CASSYQGPYTF
TGTGCCAGCAGTTACCAGGGGCCCTACACCTTC